This T cell receptor beta chain was obtained from a study of blood T cell repertoires in COVID-19. Study details: From the United States, Italy and Spain came samples of acute and convalescent COVID-19. Nucleic acid was either cDNA or gDNA, and it came from T cells, B-cell-depleted T cells, or PBMCs.

This CDR3 comprises 12 residues. CDR1 and CDR2 (germline): KGHDR, SFDVKD. V was shortened by 4 bases and J by 7 bases, with 9 bases between the two germline ends. Authors' data handling: The assay estimated nucleated cells by amplifying reference gene primers. This table comes from immunoSEQ multiplex PCR, and its TCRdb copy is limited to in-frame clones, with some not included. V, J and clone size were drawn from that table, and D and trimming were deduced from the DNA. The sample lists about 270,000 clones, more than 75% occurring once. The sample consisted of peripheral blood. The clonotype comes from a man aged 35 to 55 with active or convalescent COVID-19. The chain joins TRBV24-1 to TRBJ2-5; D possibly corresponds to TRBD2 (5 bases). The CDR3: CATSDNRGTQYF. DNA for the CDR3: TGTGCCACCAGTGACAACCGGGGGACCCAGTACTTC.